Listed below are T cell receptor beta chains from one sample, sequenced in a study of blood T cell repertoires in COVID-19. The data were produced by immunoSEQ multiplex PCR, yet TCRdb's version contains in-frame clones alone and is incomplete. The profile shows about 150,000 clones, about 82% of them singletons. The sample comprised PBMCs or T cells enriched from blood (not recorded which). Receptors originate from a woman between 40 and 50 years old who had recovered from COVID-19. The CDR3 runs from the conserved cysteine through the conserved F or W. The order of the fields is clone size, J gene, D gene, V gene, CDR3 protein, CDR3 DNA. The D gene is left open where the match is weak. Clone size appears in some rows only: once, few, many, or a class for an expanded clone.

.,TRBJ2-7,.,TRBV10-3,CAIGTYSYEQYF,TGTGCCATCGGGACATACTCCTACGAGCAGTACTTC
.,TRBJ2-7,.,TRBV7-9,CASSPRDRAYEQYF,TGTGCCAGCAGCCCGCGGGACAGAGCCTACGAGCAGTACTTC
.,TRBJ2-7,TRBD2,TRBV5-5,CASSLAGGPKTPYGYEQYF,TGTGCCAGCAGCTTAGCGGGAGGGCCTAAAACCCCCTATGGCTACGAGCAGTACTTC
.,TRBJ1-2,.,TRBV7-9,CASSLNDRPNIGYTF,TGTGCCAGCAGCTTAAACGACAGGCCGAACATTGGCTACACCTTC
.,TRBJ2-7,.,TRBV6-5,CASSYGAGQYF,TGTGCCAGCAGTTATGGGGCTGGGCAGTACTTC
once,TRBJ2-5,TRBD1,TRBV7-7,CASSPDRDQETQYF,TGTGCCAGCAGCCCCGACAGGGACCAAGAGACCCAGTACTTC
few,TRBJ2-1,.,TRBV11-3,CASSLRAGKFDEQFF,TGTGCCAGCAGCCTAAGGGCGGGGAAATTCGATGAGCAGTTCTTC
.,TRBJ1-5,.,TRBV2,CASSERGNQPQHF,TGTGCCAGCAGTGAACGGGGCAATCAGCCCCAGCATTTT
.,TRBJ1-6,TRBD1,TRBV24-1,CATDTGGNSPLHF,TGTGCCACCGACACAGGGGGTAACTCACCCCTCCACTTT
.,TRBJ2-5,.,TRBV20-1,CSASWSGQETQYF,TGCAGTGCTAGTTGGTCAGGACAAGAGACCCAGTACTTC
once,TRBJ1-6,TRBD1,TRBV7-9,CASRNDRENNSPLHF,TGTGCCAGCAGGAACGACAGGGAAAATAATTCACCCCTCCACTTT
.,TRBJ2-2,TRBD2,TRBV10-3,CAISGGVLAGGFPGELFF,TGTGCCATCAGTGGAGGAGTCCTAGCGGGAGGTTTCCCCGGGGAGCTGTTTTTT
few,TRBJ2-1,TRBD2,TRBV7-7,CASSMGLAGVNEQFF,TGTGCTAGCAGCATGGGACTAGCGGGCGTCAATGAGCAGTTCTTC
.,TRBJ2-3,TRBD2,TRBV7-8,CASRSLAGPGSYTDTQYF,TGTGCCAGCAGATCACTAGCGGGACCAGGCTCATACACAGATACGCAGTATTTT
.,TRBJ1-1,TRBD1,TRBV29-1,CSVHRGRNTEAFF,TGCAGCGTGCACAGGGGCCGGAACACTGAAGCTTTCTTT
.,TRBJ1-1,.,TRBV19,CASSPSVNTEAFF,TGTGCCAGTAGTCCGTCAGTTAACACTGAAGCTTTCTTT
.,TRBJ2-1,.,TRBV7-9,CASSSAATSQYNEQFF,TGTGCCAGCAGCTCGGCCGCGACTTCGCAATACAATGAGCAGTTCTTC
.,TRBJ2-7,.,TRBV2,CASSEGVGSSYEQYF,TGTGCCAGCAGTGAAGGGGTAGGGAGCTCCTACGAGCAGTACTTC
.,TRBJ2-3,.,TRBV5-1,CASSLEGPTTDTQYF,TGCGCCAGCAGCTTGGAGGGGCCCACCACAGATACGCAGTATTTT
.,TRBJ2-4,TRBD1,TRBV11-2,CASSRGTGGLIQYF,TGTGCCAGCAGCCGCGGGACAGGGGGACTCATTCAGTACTTC
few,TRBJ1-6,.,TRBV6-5,CASSSTDNSPLHF,TGTGCCAGCAGTTCTACAGATAATTCACCCCTCCACTTT
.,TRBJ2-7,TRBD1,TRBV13,CASSLRVLAGQASYEQYF,TGTGCCAGCAGCTTAAGAGTGTTGGCGGGACAGGCCTCCTACGAGCAGTACTTC
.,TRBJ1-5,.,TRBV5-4,CASSLGPSGDQPQHF,TGTGCCAGCAGCTTGGGGCCGTCAGGGGATCAGCCCCAGCATTTT
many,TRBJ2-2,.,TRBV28,CASSLGQYTGELFF,TGTGCCAGCAGTTTGGGCCAGTACACCGGGGAGCTGTTTTTT
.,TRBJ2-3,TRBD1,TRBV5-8,CASRDRPLSTDTQYF,TGTGCCAGCCGGGACAGACCCCTTAGCACAGATACGCAGTATTTT
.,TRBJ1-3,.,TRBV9,CASSQTDRNSGNTIYF,TGTGCCAGCAGCCAAACTGACAGGAACTCTGGAAACACCATATATTTT
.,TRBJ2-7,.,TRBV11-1,CASSLAPQGYEQYF,TGTGCCAGCAGCCTAGCCCCGCAGGGCTACGAGCAGTACTTC
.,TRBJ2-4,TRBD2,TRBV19,CASSILTGGSNIQYF,TGTGCCAGTAGTATACTTACGGGGGGTTCAAACATTCAGTACTTC
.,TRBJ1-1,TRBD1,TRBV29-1,CSVDRAGNTEAFF,TGCAGCGTAGACAGGGCCGGGAACACTGAAGCTTTCTTT
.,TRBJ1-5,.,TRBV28,CASGGRGSGSNQPQHF,TGTGCCAGCGGGGGCAGGGGTTCGGGTAGCAATCAGCCCCAGCATTTT
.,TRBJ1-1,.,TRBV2,CASKWGLGNTEAFF,TGTGCCAGCAAGTGGGGGCTGGGGAACACTGAAGCTTTCTTT